This T cell receptor (beta chain) was identified in a study of PD-L1 blockade in urothelial cancer. Study information: It was at 3 weeks (second dose) and 6 weeks after treatment start that blood was analyzed.

Here immunoSEQ multiplex PCR was the method, and the copy in TCRdb shows in-frame clones only, minus some. The repertoire has about 36,000 clones, approximately 88% of them found once; the top ten carry roughly 10%. V shed 5 bases and J 9 bases; nucleotides not matched to a gene: 7. Germline CDR1 and CDR2: WSHSY and SAAADI. The CDR3 is made up of 13 amino acids. Time point given: peripheral blood 6 weeks after treatment start. The rearrangement links TRBV10-2 to TRBJ2-1; TRBD2 aligns across 7 bases. The source is a man between 35 and 55 years old with urothelial cancer. The sample here was PBMCs, taken around atezolizumab (anti-PD-L1) treatment. The CDR3 is CASSSGTIPEQFF. The CDR3 region has the DNA TGCGCCAGCAGTTCCGGGACTATTCCTGAGCAGTTCTTC.